The 7 T cell receptor beta chains below were found in one sample sequenced in a study of persistence of HIV-infected CD4 T cells. The libraries were made with immunoSEQ version 4 in survey mode. Clones were sequenced by immunoSEQ multiplex PCR, and TCRdb holds only the in-frame ones, with some missing. Of about 51,000 clones listed, just under 90% were seen once; the top ten hold 2.5% to 4%. No antigens are known for them. Anti-CD3/anti-CD28 beads served as a nonspecific positive control stimulus. Responding CD4+ T cells were sorted by upregulation of both CD40 ligand and CD69. The sample here was CD4+ T cells sorted from PBMCs after roughly 18-hour stimulation, taken from a patient who received antiretroviral therapy. The source of these receptors is an adult woman with HIV who was CMV-seropositive.

The V gene is TRBV5-4, the J gene TRBJ2-5; either TRBD1 or TRBD2 may fit D (5 bases each). There are 13 residues in the CDR3. Looked up from germline, CDR1 is SGHNT and CDR2 is YYREEE (reference sequence). The germline V and J ends were trimmed by 4 bases and 2 bases, with 9 bases remaining between them. The CDR3 loop is CASSTGPQETQYF. The CDR3, as DNA: TGTGCCAGCAGCACGGGGCCTCAAGAGACCCAGTACTTC.

The V call is TRBV7-2, the J call TRBJ2-7; D might be TRBD1 or TRBD2, each matching 7 bases. The CDR3 is 14 residues long. V lost 4 bases, J lost 3 bases, and 13 bases lay in between. Germline lookup yields CDR1 SGHTA and CDR2 FQGNSA. CDR3 DNA: TGTGCCAGCAGCTGGAGCGGGGACAGCTACGAGCAGTACTTC. This gives the protein CASSWSGDSYEQYF.

The rearrangement uses TRBV18 and TRBJ1-1; possible D gene TRBD1, 5 bases. The CDR3 consists of 16 residues. Germline V gene sequence: CDR1 KGHSH, CDR2 LQKENI. V was trimmed by 4 bases and J by 2 bases, leaving 17 bases between them. The CDR3 reads CASSRRVGDFNTEAFF. The DNA of the CDR3 is TGTGCCAGCTCACGCAGGGTTGGTGACTTTAACACTGAAGCTTTCTTT.

This clone has only one observation. The chain recombines TRBV24-1 with TRBJ2-1; TRBD1 matches 9 bases. The CDR3 is 15 residues long. The V gene end was trimmed by 4 bases and the J gene end by 8 bases; junction bases not matched to a gene: 8. From germline, CDR1 is KGHDR and CDR2 SFDVKD. The DNA of the CDR3 is TGTGCCACCAGTGAGGTACAGGGGGCTCTGGATGAGCAGTTCTTC. It translates to CATSEVQGALDEQFF.

This chain uses TRBV2 with TRBJ1-5; D is uncertain. Trimming removed 6 bases from V and 2 bases from J, with 14 bases in between. The V gene's germline CDR1 is SNHLY and CDR2 FYNNEI. CDR3 length: 15 residues. In nucleotides, the CDR3 is TGTGCCAGCAGCCGTGACCGTGTGGGCAATCAGCCCCAGCATTTT. This gives the protein CASSRDRVGNQPQHF.

This chain links TRBV20-1 with TRBJ2-5; D perhaps matches TRBD2 (7 bases). In germline, CDR1 is DFQATT, CDR2 SNEGSKA (reference sequence). This CDR3 spans 14 amino acids. Trimming took off 3 bases at V and 1 base at J, with 12 bases between the two ends. The CDR3 DNA sequence: TGCAGTGCTAGTGGGGGCGGGGGCCAAGAGACCCAGTACTTC. Translating it yields CSASGGGGQETQYF.

The V gene is TRBV5-1, the J gene TRBJ2-5, with TRBD2 identical over 7 bases. Germline values: CDR1 SGHRS, CDR2 YFSETQ. This CDR3 is 15 amino acids long. Unmatched junction bases numbered 7, after V lost 0 bases and J lost 5 bases. CDR3 nucleotides: TGCGCCAGCAGCTTGGGCGGGAGTGATGGGGAGACCCAGTACTTC. Its translation is CASSLGGSDGETQYF. Variable domain in full (rest from reference TRBV5-1 and TRBJ2-5): KAGVTQTPRYLIKTRGQQVTLSCSPISGHRSVSWYQQTPGQGLQFLFEYFSETQRNKGNFPGRFSGRQFSNSRSEMNVSTLELGDSALYLCASSLGGSDGETQYFGPGTRLLVL.